The sequence of this TCR beta chain was determined in a study of monozygotic twins with cystic fibrosis. As regards this clone: The antigen remains undetermined.

Study results and limitations: Monozygotic CF twin pairs shared significantly more nucleotide-identical clonotypes than unrelated CF individuals did. Median Simpson clonality of about 0.01 suggested naive T cells predominated.

Sequencing used immunoSEQ multiplex PCR; TCRdb keeps in-frame clones, though not all of them. Of around 20,000 clones listed, more than 80% are singletons. The germline V gene has CDR1 MNHEY and CDR2 SMNVEV (reference sequence). V lost 6 bases, J lost 5 bases, and 3 bases stayed unmatched. The CDR3 consists of 14 residues. The chain carries TRBV27 and TRBJ2-7; TRBD2 matches 14 bases. The sample comprised blood. This receptor was identified in a girl aged 2 to 10 with cystic fibrosis. The CDR3 DNA sequence: TGTGCCAGCAGGGGACTAGCGGGAGTTAACGAGCAGTACTTC. It translates to CASRGLAGVNEQYF.